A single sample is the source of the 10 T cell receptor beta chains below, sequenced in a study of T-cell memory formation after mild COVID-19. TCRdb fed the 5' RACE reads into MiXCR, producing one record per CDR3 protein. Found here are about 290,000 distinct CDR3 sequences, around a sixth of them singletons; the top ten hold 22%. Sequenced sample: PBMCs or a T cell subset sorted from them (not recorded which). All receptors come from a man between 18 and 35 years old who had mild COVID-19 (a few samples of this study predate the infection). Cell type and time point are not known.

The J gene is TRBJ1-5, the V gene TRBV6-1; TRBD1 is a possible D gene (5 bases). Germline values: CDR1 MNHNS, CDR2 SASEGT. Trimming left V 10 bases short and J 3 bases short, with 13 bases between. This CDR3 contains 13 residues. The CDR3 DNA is TGTGCCACGGAGGGGACTAACAATCAGCCCCAGCATTTT. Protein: CATEGTNNQPQHF.

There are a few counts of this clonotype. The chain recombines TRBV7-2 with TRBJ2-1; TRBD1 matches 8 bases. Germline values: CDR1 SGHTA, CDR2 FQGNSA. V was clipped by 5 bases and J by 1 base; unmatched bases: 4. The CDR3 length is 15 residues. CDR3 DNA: TGTGCCAGCAGCCCGACAGGGGATTCCTACAATGAGCAGTTCTTC. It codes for CASSPTGDSYNEQFF.

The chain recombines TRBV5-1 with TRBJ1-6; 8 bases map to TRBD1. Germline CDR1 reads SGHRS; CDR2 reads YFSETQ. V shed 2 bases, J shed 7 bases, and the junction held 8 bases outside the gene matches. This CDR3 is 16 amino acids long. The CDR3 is CASSLSWTGWNSPLHF. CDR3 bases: TGCGCCAGCAGCTTATCTTGGACAGGGTGGAATTCACCCCTCCACTTT.

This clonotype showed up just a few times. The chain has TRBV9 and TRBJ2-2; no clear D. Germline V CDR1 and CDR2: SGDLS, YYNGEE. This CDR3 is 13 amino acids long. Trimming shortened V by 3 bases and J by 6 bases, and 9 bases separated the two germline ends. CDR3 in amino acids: CASSAYLSGELFF. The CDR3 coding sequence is TGTGCCAGCAGCGCCTACTTGTCCGGGGAGCTGTTTTTT.

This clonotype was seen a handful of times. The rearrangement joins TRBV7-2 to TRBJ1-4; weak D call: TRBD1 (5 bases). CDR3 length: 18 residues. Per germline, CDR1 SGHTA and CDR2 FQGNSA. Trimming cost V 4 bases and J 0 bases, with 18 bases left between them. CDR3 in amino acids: CASSSAGRGVATNEKLFF. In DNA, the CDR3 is TGTGCCAGCAGCTCAGCCGGGAGGGGAGTGGCAACTAATGAAAAACTGTTTTTT.

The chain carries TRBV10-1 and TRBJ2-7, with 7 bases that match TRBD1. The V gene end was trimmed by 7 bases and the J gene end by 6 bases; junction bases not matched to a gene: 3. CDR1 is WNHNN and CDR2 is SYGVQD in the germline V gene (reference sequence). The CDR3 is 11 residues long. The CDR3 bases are TGCGCCAGCATACAGGGGTCCGAGCAGTACGTC. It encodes CASIQGSEQYV.

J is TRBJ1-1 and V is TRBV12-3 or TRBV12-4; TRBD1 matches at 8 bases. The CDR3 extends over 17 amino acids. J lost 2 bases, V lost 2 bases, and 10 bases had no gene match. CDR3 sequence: CASSLPPGGEANTEAFF. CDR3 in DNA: TGTGCCAGCAGTTTACCCCCAGGGGGCGAGGCAAACACTGAAGCTTTCTTT.

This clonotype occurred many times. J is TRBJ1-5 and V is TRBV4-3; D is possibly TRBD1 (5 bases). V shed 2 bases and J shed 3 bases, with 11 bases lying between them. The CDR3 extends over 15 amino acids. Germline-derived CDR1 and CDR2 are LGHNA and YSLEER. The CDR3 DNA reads TGCGCCAGCAGCCAACTTTTGGGGGTCAATCAGCCCCAGCATTTT. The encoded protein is CASSQLLGVNQPQHF.

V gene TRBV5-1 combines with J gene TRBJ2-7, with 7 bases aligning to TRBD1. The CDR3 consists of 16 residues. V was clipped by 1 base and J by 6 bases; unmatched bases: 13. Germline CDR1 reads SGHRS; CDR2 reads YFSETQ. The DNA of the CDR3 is TGCGCCAGCAGCTTGTTCTCCTCGCCCACAGGGGTCGAGCAGTACTTC. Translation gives CASSLFSSPTGVEQYF. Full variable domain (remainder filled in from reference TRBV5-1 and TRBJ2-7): KAGVTQTPRYLIKTRGQQVTLSCSPISGHRSVSWYQQTPGQGLQFLFEYFSETQRNKGNFPGRFSGRQFSNSRSEMNVSTLELGDSALYLCASSLFSSPTGVEQYFGPGTRLTVT.

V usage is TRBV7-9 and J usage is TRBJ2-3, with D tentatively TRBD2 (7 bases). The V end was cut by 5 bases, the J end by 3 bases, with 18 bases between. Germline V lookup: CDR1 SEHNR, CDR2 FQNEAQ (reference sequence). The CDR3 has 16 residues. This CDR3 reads CASSMRPGGTTDTQYF. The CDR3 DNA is TGTGCCAGCAGCATGCGGCCGGGGGGCACGACAGATACGCAGTATTTT.